This TCR beta chain was sequenced during a study of T cell repertoires in cytomegalovirus infection. About the study: Selected CMV epitopes included recently identified HLA-C-restricted ones as well as well-studied HLA-B-restricted ones. Matching HLA type, along with CMV infection, was indicated by public TCR beta signatures. Study-wide results and limits: In two of eight donors, the top clonotype was HLA-C-restricted CMV-specific.

TCRdb reprocessed the reads via MiXCR and lists one record per CDR3 protein. The repertoire holds around 800,000 distinct CDR3 sequences, with less than 35% as singletons. The CDR3 extends over 14 amino acids. Losses at the gene ends were 5 bases for V and 10 bases for J; bases not matched to a gene: 10. On this clonotype itself: Its antigen is not known. This could be a read error, since a much larger clone is one nucleotide away.

This TCR came from a human donor in good health (CMV status not recorded). Some clones in this sample may be carry-over from other donors' samples. The sample in question was cultured CD8+ T cells from PBMCs, obtained from culture after CMV antigen stimulation. The chain joins TRBV12-3 or TRBV12-4 to TRBJ1-4; 7 bases agree with TRBD1. Here the CDR3 reads CASSQTGSGGKLFF. The CDR3 nucleotides are TGTGCCAGCAGTCAGACAGGGTCGGGTGGAAAACTGTTTTTT.